The 4 T cell receptor beta chains given below trace back to one sample, sequenced in a study of blood T cell repertoires in COVID-19. Generated by immunoSEQ multiplex PCR, the TCRdb table keeps only in-frame clones and is missing some. The sample lists around 250,000 clones; 85% to 90% were seen once. The sample comprised PBMCs or T cells enriched from blood (not recorded which). These receptor sequences come from a young man who had recovered from COVID-19.

V is TRBV5-1 and J is TRBJ2-3; 15 bases are a match to TRBD2. The length of the CDR3 is 15 residues. Trimming removed 4 bases from V and 4 bases from J; junction bases left unmatched: 1. Germline V CDR1 and CDR2: SGHRS, YFSETQ. The CDR3 sequence is CASSRTSGGADTQYF. The CDR3 coding sequence is TGCGCCAGCAGCCGGACTAGCGGGGGGGCAGATACGCAGTATTTT.

This clone was counted once. This chain joins TRBV7-3 and TRBJ2-3; D perhaps matches TRBD1 (6 bases). The germline gives CDR1 SGHTA, CDR2 FQGTGA. The length of the CDR3 is 15 residues. Trimming shortened V by 0 bases and J by 1 base, and 8 bases separated the two germline ends. This chain's CDR3 is CASSLTGAGTDTQYF. The CDR3 DNA reads as TGTGCCAGCAGCTTAACGGGGGCCGGCACAGATACGCAGTATTTT.

The V call is TRBV20-1, the J call TRBJ1-2, with D maybe TRBD1 (5 bases). This CDR3 comprises 10 residues. Trimming took 5 bases from V and 7 from J, leaving 8 bases between them. CDR1 and CDR2 from the germline V gene are DFQATT and SNEGSKA (reference sequence). The CDR3 region has the DNA TGCAGTGCTGGCGGGGGTGGCTACACCTTC. Protein: CSAGGGGYTF.

V and J are TRBV10-3 and TRBJ2-1, with D tentatively TRBD2 (7 bases). The CDR3 has 14 amino acids. V shed 8 bases and J shed 1 base, with 12 bases lying between them. CDR1 and CDR2 from the germline V gene are ENHRY and SYGVKD. CDR3 residues: CAILEGGSYNEQFF. In nucleotides, the CDR3 is TGTGCCATCTTAGAGGGGGGGTCCTACAATGAGCAGTTCTTC.